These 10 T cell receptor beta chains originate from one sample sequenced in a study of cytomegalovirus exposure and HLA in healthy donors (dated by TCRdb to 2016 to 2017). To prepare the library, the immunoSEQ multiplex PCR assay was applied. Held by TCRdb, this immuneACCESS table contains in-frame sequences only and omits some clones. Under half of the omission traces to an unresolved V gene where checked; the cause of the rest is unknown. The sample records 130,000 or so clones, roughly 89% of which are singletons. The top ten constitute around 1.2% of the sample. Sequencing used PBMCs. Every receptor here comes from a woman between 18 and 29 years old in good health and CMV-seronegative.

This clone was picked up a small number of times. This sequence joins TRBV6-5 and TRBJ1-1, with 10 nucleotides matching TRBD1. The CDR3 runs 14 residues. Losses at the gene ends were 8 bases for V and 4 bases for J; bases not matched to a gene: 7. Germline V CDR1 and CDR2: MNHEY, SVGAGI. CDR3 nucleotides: TGTGCCAGCGCGACAGGGGGCGTTTCCACTGAAGCTTTCTTT. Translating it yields CASATGGVSTEAFF.

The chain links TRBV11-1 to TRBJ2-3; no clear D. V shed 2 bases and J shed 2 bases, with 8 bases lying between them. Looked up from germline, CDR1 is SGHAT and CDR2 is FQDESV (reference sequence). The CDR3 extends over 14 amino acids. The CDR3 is CASSLRRDTDTQYF. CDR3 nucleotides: TGTGCCAGCAGCTTAAGGAGAGACACAGATACGCAGTATTTT.

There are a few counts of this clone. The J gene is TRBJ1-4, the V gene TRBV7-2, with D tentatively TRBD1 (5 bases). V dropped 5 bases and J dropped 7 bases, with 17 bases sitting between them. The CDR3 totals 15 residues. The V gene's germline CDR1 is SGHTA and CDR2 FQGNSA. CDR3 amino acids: CASSPEGRVGEKLFF. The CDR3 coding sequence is TGTGCCAGCAGCCCGGAAGGCAGGGTTGGTGAAAAACTGTTTTTT.

Here the CDR3 DNA reads TGCGCCAGCAGCCAACCCCGGACAGGGCATTATGGCTACACCTTC. This codes for CASSQPRTGHYGYTF. This chain joins TRBV4-1 and TRBJ1-2, with 8 bases fitting TRBD1. Trimming removed 2 bases from V and 5 bases from J; junction bases left unmatched: 7. The length of the CDR3 is 15 residues. Germline values: CDR1 MGHRA, CDR2 YSYEKL.

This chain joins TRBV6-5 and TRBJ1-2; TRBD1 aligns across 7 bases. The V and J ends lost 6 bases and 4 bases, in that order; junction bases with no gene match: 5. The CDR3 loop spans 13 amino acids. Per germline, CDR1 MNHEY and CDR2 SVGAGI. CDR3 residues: CASSRDRLYGYTF. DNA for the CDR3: TGTGCCAGCAGCCGGGACAGACTCTATGGCTACACCTTC.

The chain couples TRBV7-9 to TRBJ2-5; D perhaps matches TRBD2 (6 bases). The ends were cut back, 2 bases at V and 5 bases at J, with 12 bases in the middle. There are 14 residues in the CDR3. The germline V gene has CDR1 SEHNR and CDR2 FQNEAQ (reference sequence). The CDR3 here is CASSLMGLTETQYF. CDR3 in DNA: TGTGCCAGCAGCTTAATGGGACTTACGGAGACCCAGTACTTC.

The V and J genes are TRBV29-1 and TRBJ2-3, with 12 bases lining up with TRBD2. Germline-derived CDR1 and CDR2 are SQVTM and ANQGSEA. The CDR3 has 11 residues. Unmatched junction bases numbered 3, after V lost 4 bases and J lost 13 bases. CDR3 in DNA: TGCAGCGTTGGGACTAGCGGGGAGGAGTATTTT. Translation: CSVGTSGEEYF.

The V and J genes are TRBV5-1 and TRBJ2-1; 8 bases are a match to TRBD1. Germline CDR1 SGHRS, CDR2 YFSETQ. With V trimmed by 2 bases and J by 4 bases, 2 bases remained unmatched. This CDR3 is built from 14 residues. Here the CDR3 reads CASSLGTGYNEQFF. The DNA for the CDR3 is TGCGCCAGCAGCTTAGGGACAGGATACAATGAGCAGTTCTTC.

CDR3 residues: CASSFMGTGASGYTF. The CDR3 nucleotides are TGTGCCAGCAGTTTTATGGGGACAGGGGCGTCTGGCTACACCTTC. V gene TRBV27 combines with J gene TRBJ1-2, with 10 bases fitting TRBD1. The CDR3 is 15 residues long. The V gene's germline CDR1 is MNHEY and CDR2 SMNVEV (reference sequence). After removal of 3 bases from V and 7 bases from J, the junction contained 8 bases not matched to a gene.

CDR3 region: CAISEISGGITEAFF. The CDR3 DNA reads TGTGCCATCAGTGAGATCTCAGGGGGCATCACTGAAGCTTTCTTT. This chain links TRBV10-3 with TRBJ1-1; the match to TRBD1 covers 8 bases. Unmatched junction bases numbered 6, after V lost 2 bases and J lost 4 bases. The CDR3 has 15 residues. In germline, CDR1 is ENHRY, CDR2 SYGVKD.